This TCR beta chain was captured by sequencing in a study of OX40 agonist ivuxolimab in advanced cancers. General notes on the study: The costimulatory receptor OX40 (CD134) was targeted by ivuxolimab, a fully human IgG2 agonistic monoclonal antibody. The dose-escalation cohort was roughly 83% male with a mean age of about 60 years, ranging from 23 to 79. Intravenous ivuxolimab was administered to patients every 2 weeks at six dose levels: 0.01, 0.1, 0.3, 1.5, 3 and 10 mg/kg. Prior anti-PD-1, anti-PD-L1 or anti-CTLA-4 therapy was permitted, and checkpoint inhibitors had been received by about 36% of dose-escalation patients. Of the approximately 54 dose-escalation patients, hepatocellular carcinoma was present in around 19, melanoma in some 15, renal cell carcinoma in 9 and head and neck cancer in 9. The paper reports the monotherapy dose-escalation portion (N ≈ 52 patients) of the phase I ivuxolimab trial. Peripheral TCRbeta sequencing aimed to test whether ivuxolimab altered TCR sequence diversity and caused clonal T-cell expansion. Partial responses were achieved by three dose-escalation patients, of whom one had hepatocellular carcinoma and two had cutaneous melanoma.

Broad study findings and their caveats: Low levels of normalized T-cell clonal expansion were also seen in some patients who did not respond. Antigen specificity was not determined for the clonally expanded peripheral T cells. At doses from 0.1 to 3.0 mg/kg, clonal expansion was seen in both CD4+ and CD8+ blood T cells between baseline and week 6. In the 0.1-3.0 mg/kg groups, partial responders had among the lowest normalized peripheral clonal expansion, particularly in CD8+ T cells. After ivuxolimab, CD8+ T cells had more expanded clones than CD4+ T cells on average.

Genomic DNA was isolated from the sorted cells so that the TCRbeta CDR3 region could be sequenced. The immunoSEQ Assay was used to sequence the TCRbeta CDR3 regions. The source is immuneACCESS, and TCRdb retained only in-frame sequences with V and J called. Part of the clones is not carried over; for the studies checked, unresolved V genes explain less than half of this, and the remainder is unexplained. A total of over 65,000 clones appear in this sample, around 84% of them only once. Approximately 6.5% of the sample belongs to the ten largest clones. In regard to this clone: There is no known antigen for this receptor. Base qualities are not recorded, but no much larger clone differs from it by a single base.

Patients with autoimmune disease history or receiving systemic immunosuppression were excluded from the trial. Peripheral blood for TCR sequencing was collected from all dose cohorts at baseline, on cycle 4 day 1, and on cycle 7 day 1. Samples came from an open-label, multicenter, first-in-human phase I dose-escalation trial of ivuxolimab. The trial enrolled adults with locally advanced or metastatic head and neck squamous cell, hepatocellular, melanoma or renal cell carcinoma. Before TCR sequencing, CD4+ T cells and CD8+ T cells from peripheral blood were sorted into separate populations. There are 12 amino acids in the CDR3, from cysteine to phenylalanine inclusive. The entry retains the CDR3 DNA only, 36 bases that are in frame from base 1. Trimming removed 6 bases from V and 4 bases from J, leaving 10 bases between the germline ends. The germline V gene sets CDR1 to MNHEY and CDR2 to SVGAGI.

Recombination connected TRBV6-5 to TRBJ2-7, with no confident D gene call. This receptor was taken from an adult with an advanced solid tumor such as melanoma, head and neck, liver or kidney cancer. The sample consisted of CD4+ or CD8+ T cells sorted from blood, taken in a trial of the OX40 agonist ivuxolimab. The nucleotides read TGTGCCAGCAGCCGGTCCTTTTACGAGCAGTACTTC. The resulting protein is CASSRSFYEQYF.